This entry lists 7 T cell receptor beta chains sequenced from one sample in a study of cytomegalovirus exposure and HLA in healthy donors. It was with 60 Vbeta and 13 Jbeta primers that the PCR ran. Clones were sequenced by immunoSEQ multiplex PCR, and TCRdb holds only the in-frame ones, with some missing. This sample has 90,000 to 100,000 clones; roughly four fifths occur once, and the top ten carry 6% to 8.5%. Sequenced material: PBMCs. The receptor set was obtained from a female donor in good health and CMV-seronegative.

In this sample, this clone turned up once. The chain links TRBV27 to TRBJ1-2; D gene uncertain. Germline V gene lookup returns CDR1 MNHEY and CDR2 SMNVEV (reference sequence). The germline V and J ends were trimmed by 1 base and 10 bases, with 13 bases remaining between them. The CDR3 extends over 13 amino acids. Here the CDR3 reads CASSLYDRRDYTF. The CDR3 DNA is TGTGCCAGCAGTTTATACGACCGGAGAGACTACACCTTC.

The V call is TRBV7-3, the J call TRBJ2-7, with TRBD1 identical over 8 bases. V shed 5 bases, J shed 5 bases, and the junction held 5 bases outside the gene matches. In germline, CDR1 is SGHTA, CDR2 FQGTGA. The CDR3 runs to 13 residues. The DNA for the CDR3 is TGTGCCAGCAGCCTGACAGGGGTCCACGAGCAGTACTTC. Protein product: CASSLTGVHEQYF.

This chain joins TRBV7-9 and TRBJ1-3; tentatively, D is TRBD1 (6 bases). Germline CDR1 SEHNR, CDR2 FQNEAQ (reference sequence). The CDR3 contains 14 residues. Trimming stripped 1 base from V and 2 bases from J, with 6 bases between. This chain's CDR3 is CASSLGQAGNTIYF. CDR3 bases: TGTGCCAGCAGCTTAGGACAGGCTGGAAACACCATATATTTT.

The chain links TRBV4-1 to TRBJ2-1; TRBD2 agrees at 12 bases. V lost 5 bases, J lost 6 bases, and 5 bases stayed unmatched. The CDR3 consists of 15 residues. Germline lookup yields CDR1 MGHRA and CDR2 YSYEKL. CDR3 sequence (DNA): TGCGCCAGCAGCTCGACTAGCGGGGGCCGCAATGAGCAGTTCTTC. Its translation: CASSSTSGGRNEQFF.

In regard to this clone: Other nucleotide sequences in the sample specify the same CDR3. This chain connects TRBV18 to TRBJ1-5; TRBD1 agrees at 7 bases. The CDR3 contains 13 residues. With V trimmed by 3 bases and J by 4 bases, 0 bases remained unmatched. CDR1 KGHSH and CDR2 LQKENI come from the germline V gene. CDR3 loop: CASSPDRNQPQHF. CDR3 sequence (DNA): TGTGCCAGCTCACCGGACAGGAATCAGCCCCAGCATTTT.

The chain links TRBV6-1 to TRBJ2-2, with D unresolved. With 0 bases removed from V and 0 bases from J, the gap between germline ends came to 14 bases. The CDR3 extends over 18 amino acids. In germline, CDR1 is MNHNS, CDR2 SASEGT. The CDR3 DNA sequence: TGTGCCAGCAGTGAAGCCCCCCGCCGGGTCCCGAACACCGGGGAGCTGTTTTTT. Its translation: CASSEAPRRVPNTGELFF.

This rearrangement joins TRBV11-2 to TRBJ2-1, with 8 positions matching TRBD1. The CDR3 loop spans 14 amino acids. The V gene's germline CDR1 is SGHAT and CDR2 FQNNGV. V gave up 3 bases and J gave up 15 bases; unmatched junction bases: 13. CDR3 in DNA: TGTGCCAGCAGCTTCGGGGCACAGGGGGAGAGATGGTTCTTC. Its protein product is CASSFGAQGERWFF. Full variable domain (remainder filled in from reference TRBV11-2 and TRBJ2-1): EAGVAQSPRYKIIEKRQSVAFWCNPISGHATLYWYQQILGQGPKLLIQFQNNGVVDDSQLPKDRFSAERLKGVDSTLKIQPAKLEDSAVYLCASSFGAQGERWFFGPGTRLTVL.